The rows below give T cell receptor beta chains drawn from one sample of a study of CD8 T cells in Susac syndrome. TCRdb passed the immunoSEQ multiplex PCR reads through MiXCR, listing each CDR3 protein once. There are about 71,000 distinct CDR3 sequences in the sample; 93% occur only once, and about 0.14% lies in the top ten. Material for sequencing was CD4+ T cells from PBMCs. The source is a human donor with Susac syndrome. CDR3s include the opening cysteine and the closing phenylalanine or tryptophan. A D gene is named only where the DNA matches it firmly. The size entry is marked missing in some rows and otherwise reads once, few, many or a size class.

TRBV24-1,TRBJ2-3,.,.,CATSDSPSINPPDTQYF,TGTGCCACCAGTGATTCACCCAGTATCAATCCCCCAGATACGCAGTATTTT
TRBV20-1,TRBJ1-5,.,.,CSAISGGSQPQHF,TGCAGTGCTATATCTGGGGGCAGTCAGCCCCAGCATTTT
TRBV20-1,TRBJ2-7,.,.,CSARESQDAYEQYF,TGCAGTGCTAGAGAATCACAGGATGCCTACGAGCAGTACTTC
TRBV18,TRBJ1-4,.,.,CASSGGASTNEKLFF,TGTGCCAGCTCTGGCGGAGCCTCAACTAATGAAAAACTGTTTTTT
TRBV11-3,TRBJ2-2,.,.,CASSPRAFGELFF,TGTGCCAGCAGCCCCCGGGCCTTTGGGGAGCTGTTTTTT
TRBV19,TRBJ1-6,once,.,CASSEGDNSPLHF,TGTGCCAGTAGTGAGGGCGATAATTCACCCCTCCACTTT
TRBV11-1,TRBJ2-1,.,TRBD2,CASSLRKRGSYNEQFF,TGTGCCAGCAGCCTACGAAAGCGGGGGTCCTACAATGAGCAGTTCTTC
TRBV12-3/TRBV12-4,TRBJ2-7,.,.,CASSLRTYEQYF,TGTGCCAGCAGCCTAAGAACCTACGAGCAGTACTTC
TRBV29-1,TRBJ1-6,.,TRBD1,CSVGTGGNSPLHF,TGCAGCGTTGGGACAGGGGGAAATTCACCCCTCCACTTT
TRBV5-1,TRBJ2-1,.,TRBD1,CASSRDSTYNEQFF,TGCGCCAGCAGCCGGGACAGCACCTACAATGAGCAGTTCTTC
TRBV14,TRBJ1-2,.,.,CASSPFRAGIGYTF,TGTGCCAGCAGCCCCTTCAGGGCGGGGATCGGCTACACCTTC
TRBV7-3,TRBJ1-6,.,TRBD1,CASSLQGADRGSPLHF,TGTGCCAGCAGCCTCCAGGGGGCCGACCGGGGTTCACCCCTCCACTTT
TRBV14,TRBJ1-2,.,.,CASGYKYGYTF,TGTGCCAGCGGTTACAAGTATGGCTACACCTTC
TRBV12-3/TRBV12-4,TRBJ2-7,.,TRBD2,CASSLAGLAGYEQYF,TGTGCCAGCAGTTTAGCGGGACTAGCTGGCTACGAGCAGTACTTC
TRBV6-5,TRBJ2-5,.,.,CASSYIGLQGTQYF,TGTGCCAGCAGTTACATCGGCCTCCAAGGGACCCAGTACTTC
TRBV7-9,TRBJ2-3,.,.,CASSFMADTQYF,TGTGCCAGCAGCTTCATGGCAGATACGCAGTATTTT
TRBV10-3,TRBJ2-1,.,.,CALSGGAEQFF,TGTGCCCTCAGTGGAGGGGCTGAGCAGTTCTTC